This T cell receptor beta chain was documented in a study of cytomegalovirus exposure and HLA in healthy donors. Study observations and caveats: With DRB1 most and HLA-C fewest, TCR association rates differed between HLA loci in a later analysis.

This CDR3 is built from 14 residues. V shed 3 bases and J shed 4 bases, with 14 bases lying between them. Per germline, CDR1 SGHDT and CDR2 YYEEEE. This clone was detected a few times. Its antigen remains unidentified. 13 Jbeta primers and 60 Vbeta primers were used for the PCR. Some clones are missing from TCRdb's copy, which holds only in-frame ones; the method was immunoSEQ multiplex PCR. The sample consists of some 120,000 clones, roughly a tenth of them appearing once. This clonotype was sampled from a woman aged 18 to 35 in good health and CMV-seropositive. This chain joins TRBV5-6 and TRBJ2-7, with D possibly matching TRBD1 (6 bases). Sequencing was performed on PBMCs. This CDR3 is CASSSDSWGYEQYF. CDR3 DNA sequence: TGTGCCAGCAGCTCGGACAGCTGGGGGTACGAGCAGTACTTC. The whole variable domain, remainder taken from reference TRBV5-6 and TRBJ2-7, is DAGVTQSPTHLIKTRGQQVTLRCSPKSGHDTVSWYQQALGQGPQFIFQYYEEEERQRGNFPDRFSGHQFPNYSSELNVNALLLGDSALYLCASSSDSWGYEQYFGPGTRLTVT.